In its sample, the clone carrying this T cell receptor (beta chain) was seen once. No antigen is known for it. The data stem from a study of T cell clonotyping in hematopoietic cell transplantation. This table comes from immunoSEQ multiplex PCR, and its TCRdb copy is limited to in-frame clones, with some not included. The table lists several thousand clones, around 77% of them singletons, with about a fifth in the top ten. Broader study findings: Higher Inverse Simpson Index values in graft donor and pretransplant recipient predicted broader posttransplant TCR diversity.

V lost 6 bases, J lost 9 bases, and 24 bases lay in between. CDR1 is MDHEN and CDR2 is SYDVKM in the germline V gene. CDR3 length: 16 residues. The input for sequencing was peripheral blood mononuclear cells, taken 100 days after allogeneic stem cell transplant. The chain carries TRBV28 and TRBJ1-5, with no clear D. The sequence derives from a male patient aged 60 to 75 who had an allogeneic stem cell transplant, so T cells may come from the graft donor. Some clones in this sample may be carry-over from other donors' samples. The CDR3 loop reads CASSLPPLGSSGPQHF. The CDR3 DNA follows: TGTGCCAGCAGCCTACCCCCCCTCGGTTCTTCGGGGCCCCAGCATTTT.